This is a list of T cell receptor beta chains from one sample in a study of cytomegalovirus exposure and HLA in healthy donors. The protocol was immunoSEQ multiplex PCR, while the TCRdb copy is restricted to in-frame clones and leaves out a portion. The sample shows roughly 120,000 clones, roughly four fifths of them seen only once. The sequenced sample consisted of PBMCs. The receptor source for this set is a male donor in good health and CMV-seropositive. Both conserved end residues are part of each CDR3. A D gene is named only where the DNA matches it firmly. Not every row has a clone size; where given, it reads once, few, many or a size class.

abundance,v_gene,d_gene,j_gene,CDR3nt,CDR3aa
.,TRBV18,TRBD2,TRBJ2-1,TGTGCCAGCTCACCGGCTAGCGGGATCAATGAGCAGTTCTTC,CASSPASGINEQFF
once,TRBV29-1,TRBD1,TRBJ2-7,TGCAGCATACCCAGGACAGGGGGCGGGCAGTACTTC,CSIPRTGGGQYF
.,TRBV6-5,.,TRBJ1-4,TGTGCCAGCAGTTCCCCGGGGGAACTGTTTTTT,CASSSPGELFF
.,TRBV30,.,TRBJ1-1,TGTGCCTGGGCAAGGGGCCTATTGGGCACTGAAGCTTTCTTT,CAWARGLLGTEAFF
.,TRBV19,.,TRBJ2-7,TGTGCCAGTAGTGAAAGGGGTGGGCAGGGGCGACGTTACGAGCAGTACTTC,CASSERGGQGRRYEQYF
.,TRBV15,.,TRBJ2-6,TGTGCCACCAGCAGAGCGTTAACTGGGGCCAACGTCCTGACTTTC,CATSRALTGANVLTF
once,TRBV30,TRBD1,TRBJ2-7,TGTGCCTGGAGGACAGGGGGGGGCCACGAGCAGTACTTC,CAWRTGGGHEQYF
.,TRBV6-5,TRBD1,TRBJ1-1,TGTGCCAGCAGTTACTCGAGGCTGGGGGACAGCCGGGCTTTCTTT,CASSYSRLGDSRAFF
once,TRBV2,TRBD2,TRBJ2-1,TGTGCCAGCAGTAGGCTTAGCGGGAGGGCCGGCAATGAGCAGTTCTTC,CASSRLSGRAGNEQFF
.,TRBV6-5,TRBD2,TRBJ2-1,TGTGCCAGCACCCCGAGGGCTAGCGGGAGGAATGAGCAGTTCTTC,CASTPRASGRNEQFF
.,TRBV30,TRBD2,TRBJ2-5,TGTGCCTGGAGTCTTATTAGCGGGCTCGGGGAGACCCAGTACTTC,CAWSLISGLGETQYF
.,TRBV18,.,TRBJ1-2,TGTGCCAGCTCACCACCGGAAACAGGGCATGGCTACACCTTC,CASSPPETGHGYTF
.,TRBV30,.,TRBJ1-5,TGTGCCTGGAGTGTACAGGCGAAGCAGCCCCAGCATTTT,CAWSVQAKQPQHF
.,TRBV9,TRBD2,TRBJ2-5,TGTGCCAGCAGCGTAGCGGGAGGAATACAAGAGACCCAGTACTTC,CASSVAGGIQETQYF
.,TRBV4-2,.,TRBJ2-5,TGTGCCAGCAGCCAAGGCCCAGGTGTACAAGAGACCCAGTACTTC,CASSQGPGVQETQYF
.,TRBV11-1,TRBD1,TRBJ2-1,TGTGCCAGCAGCTCAACAGGGGGCGAGATTGATAAGCAGTTCTTC,CASSSTGGEIDKQFF
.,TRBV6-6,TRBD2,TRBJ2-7,TGTGCCAGCAGTCCCCGACTAGCCGGCGAGCAGTACTTC,CASSPRLAGEQYF
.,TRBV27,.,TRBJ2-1,TGTGCCAGCAGCCCGACAGGCAATGAGCAGTTCTTC,CASSPTGNEQFF
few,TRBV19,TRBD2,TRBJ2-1,TGTGCCAGTAGTATAGGGGGTGGACTAGCGGGAATAGGCGGGCAGTTCTTC,CASSIGGGLAGIGGQFF
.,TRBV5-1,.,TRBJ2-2,TGCGCCAGCAGGACAGAGGGGGAGCTGTTTTTT,CASRTEGELFF
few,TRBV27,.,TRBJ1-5,TGTGCCGTTTGGGGGGAGGGGGAGCCCCAGCATTTT,CAVWGEGEPQHF
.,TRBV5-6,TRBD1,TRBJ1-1,TGTGCCAGCAGCGTGAGGACAGGGGGCACTGAAGCTTTCTTT,CASSVRTGGTEAFF